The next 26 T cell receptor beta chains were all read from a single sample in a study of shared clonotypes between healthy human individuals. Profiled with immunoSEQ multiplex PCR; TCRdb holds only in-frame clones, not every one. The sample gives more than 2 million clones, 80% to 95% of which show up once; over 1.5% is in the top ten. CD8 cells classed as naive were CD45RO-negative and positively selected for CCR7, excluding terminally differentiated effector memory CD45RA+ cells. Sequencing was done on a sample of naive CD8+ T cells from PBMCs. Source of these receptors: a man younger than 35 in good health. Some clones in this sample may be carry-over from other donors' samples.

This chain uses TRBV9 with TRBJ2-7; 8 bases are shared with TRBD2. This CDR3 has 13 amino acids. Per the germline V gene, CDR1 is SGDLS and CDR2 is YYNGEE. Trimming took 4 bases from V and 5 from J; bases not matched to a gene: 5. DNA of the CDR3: TGTGCCAGCAGCAAGGTAGCGGGACACGAGCAGTACTTC. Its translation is CASSKVAGHEQYF.

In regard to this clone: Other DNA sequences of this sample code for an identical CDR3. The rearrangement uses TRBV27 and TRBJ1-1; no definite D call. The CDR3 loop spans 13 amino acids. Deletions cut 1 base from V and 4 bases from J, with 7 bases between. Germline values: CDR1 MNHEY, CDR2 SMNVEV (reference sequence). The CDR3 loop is CASSLYGVTEAFF. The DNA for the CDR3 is TGTGCCAGCAGTTTATACGGGGTCACTGAAGCTTTCTTT.

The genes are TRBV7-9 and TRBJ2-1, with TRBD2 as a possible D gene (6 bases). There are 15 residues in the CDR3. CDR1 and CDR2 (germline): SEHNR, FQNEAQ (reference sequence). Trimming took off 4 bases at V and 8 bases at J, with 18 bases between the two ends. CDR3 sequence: CASSSTPGGTDEQFF. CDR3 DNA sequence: TGTGCCAGCAGCTCAACCCCCGGCGGGACCGATGAGCAGTTCTTC.

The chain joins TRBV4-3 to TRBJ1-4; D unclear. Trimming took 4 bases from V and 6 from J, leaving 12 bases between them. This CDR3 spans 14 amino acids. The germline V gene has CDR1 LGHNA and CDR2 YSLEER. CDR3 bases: TGCGCCAGCAGCCCCAAGACGGGCGATGAAAAACTGTTTTTT. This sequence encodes CASSPKTGDEKLFF.

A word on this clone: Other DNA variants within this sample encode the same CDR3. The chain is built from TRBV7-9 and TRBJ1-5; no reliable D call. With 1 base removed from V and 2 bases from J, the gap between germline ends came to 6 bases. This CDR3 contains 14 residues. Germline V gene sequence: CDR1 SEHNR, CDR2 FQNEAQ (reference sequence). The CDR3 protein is CASSLGEGNQPQHF. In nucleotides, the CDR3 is TGTGCCAGCAGCTTAGGGGAGGGCAATCAGCCCCAGCATTTT. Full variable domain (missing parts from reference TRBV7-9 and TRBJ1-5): DTGVSQNPRHKITKRGQNVTFRCDPISEHNRLYWYRQTLGQGPEFLTYFQNEAQLEKSRLLSDRFSAERPKGSFSTLEIQRTEQGDSAMYLCASSLGEGNQPQHFGDGTRLSIL.

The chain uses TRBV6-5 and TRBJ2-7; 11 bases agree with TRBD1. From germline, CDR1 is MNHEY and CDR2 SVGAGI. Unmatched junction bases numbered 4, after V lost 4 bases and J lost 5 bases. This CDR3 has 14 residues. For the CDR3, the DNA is TGTGCCAGCAGTTCCTGGACAGGGGGCAACGAGCAGTACTTC. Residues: CASSSWTGGNEQYF.

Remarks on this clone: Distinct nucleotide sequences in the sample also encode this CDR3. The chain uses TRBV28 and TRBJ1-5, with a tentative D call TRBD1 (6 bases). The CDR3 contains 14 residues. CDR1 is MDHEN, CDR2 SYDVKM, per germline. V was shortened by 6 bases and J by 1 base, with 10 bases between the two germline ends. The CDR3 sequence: CASSRQGSNQPQHF. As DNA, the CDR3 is TGTGCCAGCAGCCGGCAGGGGAGCAATCAGCCCCAGCATTTT.

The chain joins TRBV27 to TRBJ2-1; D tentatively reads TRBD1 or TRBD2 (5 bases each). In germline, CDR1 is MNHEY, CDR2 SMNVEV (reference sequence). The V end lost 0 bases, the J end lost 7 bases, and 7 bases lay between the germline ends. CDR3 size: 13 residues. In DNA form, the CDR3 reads TGTGCCAGCAGTTTATCGGGGGAGAATGAGCAGTTCTTC. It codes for CASSLSGENEQFF.

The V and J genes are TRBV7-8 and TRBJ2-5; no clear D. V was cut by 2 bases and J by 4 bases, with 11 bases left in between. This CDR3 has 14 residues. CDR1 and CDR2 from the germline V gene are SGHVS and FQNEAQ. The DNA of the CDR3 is TGTGCCAGCAGCTTACTCGGGTGGGGAGAGACCCAGTACTTC. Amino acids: CASSLLGWGETQYF.

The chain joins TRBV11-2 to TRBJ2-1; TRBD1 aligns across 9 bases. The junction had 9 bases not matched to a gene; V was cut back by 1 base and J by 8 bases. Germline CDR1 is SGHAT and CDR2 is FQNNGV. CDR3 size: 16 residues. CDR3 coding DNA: TGTGCCAGCAGCTTAGGGCCGGGACAGGGTTTTCATGAGCAGTTCTTC. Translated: CASSLGPGQGFHEQFF.

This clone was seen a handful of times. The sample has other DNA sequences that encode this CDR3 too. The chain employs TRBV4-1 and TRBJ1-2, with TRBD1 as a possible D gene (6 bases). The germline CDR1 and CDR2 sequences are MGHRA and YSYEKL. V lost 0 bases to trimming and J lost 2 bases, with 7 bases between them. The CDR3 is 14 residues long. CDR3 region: CASSQERGNYGYTF. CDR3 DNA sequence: TGCGCCAGCAGCCAAGAGAGGGGGAACTATGGCTACACCTTC.

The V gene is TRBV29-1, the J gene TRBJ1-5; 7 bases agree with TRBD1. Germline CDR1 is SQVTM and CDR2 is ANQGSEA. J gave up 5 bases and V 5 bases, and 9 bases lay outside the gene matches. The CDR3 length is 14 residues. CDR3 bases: TGCAGCGTTTACGACAGGGAGCCCTATCAGCCCCAGCATTTT. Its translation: CSVYDREPYQPQHF.

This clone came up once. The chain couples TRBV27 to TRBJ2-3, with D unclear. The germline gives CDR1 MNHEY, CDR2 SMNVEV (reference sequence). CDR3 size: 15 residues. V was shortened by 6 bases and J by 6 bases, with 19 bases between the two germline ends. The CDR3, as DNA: TGTGCCAGCAGCCAAGGGCCCCCGATTACGGATACGCAGTATTTT. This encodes CASSQGPPITDTQYF.

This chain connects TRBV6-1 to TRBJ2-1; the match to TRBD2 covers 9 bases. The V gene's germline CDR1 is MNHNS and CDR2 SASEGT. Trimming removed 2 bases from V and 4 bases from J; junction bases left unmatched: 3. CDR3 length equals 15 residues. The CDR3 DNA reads TGTGCCAGCAGTGAATGGGGACTAGCATACAATGAGCAGTTCTTC. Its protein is CASSEWGLAYNEQFF.

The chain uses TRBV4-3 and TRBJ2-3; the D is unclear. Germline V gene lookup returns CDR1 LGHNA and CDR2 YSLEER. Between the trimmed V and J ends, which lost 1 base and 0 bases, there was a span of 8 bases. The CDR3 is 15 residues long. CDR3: CASSQGGSSTDTQYF. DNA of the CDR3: TGCGCCAGCAGCCAAGGGGGATCTAGCACAGATACGCAGTATTTT.

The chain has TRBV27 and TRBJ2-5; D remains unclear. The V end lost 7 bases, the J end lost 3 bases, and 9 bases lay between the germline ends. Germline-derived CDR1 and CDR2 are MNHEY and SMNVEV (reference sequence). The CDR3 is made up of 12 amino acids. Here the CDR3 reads CASTRPKETQYF. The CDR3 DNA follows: TGTGCCAGCACCAGGCCCAAAGAGACCCAGTACTTC.

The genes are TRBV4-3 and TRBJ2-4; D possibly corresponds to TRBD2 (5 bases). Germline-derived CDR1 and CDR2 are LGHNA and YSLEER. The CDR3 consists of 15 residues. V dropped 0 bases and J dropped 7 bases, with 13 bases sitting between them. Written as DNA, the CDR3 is TGCGCCAGCAGCCAAGAGAGGGTATTGGGGAACATTCAGTACTTC. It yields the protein CASSQERVLGNIQYF.

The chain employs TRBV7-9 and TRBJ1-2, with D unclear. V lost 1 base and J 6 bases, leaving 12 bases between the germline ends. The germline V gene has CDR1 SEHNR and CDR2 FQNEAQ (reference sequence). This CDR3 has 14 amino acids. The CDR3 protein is CASSLVVSQDGYTF. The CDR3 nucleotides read TGTGCCAGCAGCTTAGTGGTCAGCCAGGATGGCTACACCTTC.

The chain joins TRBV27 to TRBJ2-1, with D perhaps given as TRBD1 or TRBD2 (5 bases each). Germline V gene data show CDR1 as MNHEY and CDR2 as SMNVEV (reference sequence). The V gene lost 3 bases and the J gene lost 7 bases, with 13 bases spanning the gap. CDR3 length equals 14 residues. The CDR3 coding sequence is TGTGCCAGCAGTTTGGCCCTTTGGGGGAATGAGCAGTTCTTC. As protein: CASSLALWGNEQFF.

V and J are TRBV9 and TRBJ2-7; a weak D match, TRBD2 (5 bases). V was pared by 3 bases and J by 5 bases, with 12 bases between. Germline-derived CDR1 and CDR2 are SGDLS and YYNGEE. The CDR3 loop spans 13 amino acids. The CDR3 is CASSADGGHEQYF. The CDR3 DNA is TGTGCCAGCAGCGCTGACGGAGGCCACGAGCAGTACTTC.

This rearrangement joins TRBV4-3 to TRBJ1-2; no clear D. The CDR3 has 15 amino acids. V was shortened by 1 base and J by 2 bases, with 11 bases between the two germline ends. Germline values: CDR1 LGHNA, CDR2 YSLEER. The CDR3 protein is CASSQGPAENYGYTF. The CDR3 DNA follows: TGCGCCAGCAGCCAAGGCCCGGCGGAAAACTATGGCTACACCTTC.

The CDR3 loop reads CASSSAQGGNQPQHF. The CDR3 region has the DNA TGTGCCAGCAGTTCGGCACAGGGTGGCAATCAGCCCCAGCATTTT. The V gene is TRBV27, the J gene TRBJ1-5; D might be TRBD1 (6 bases). V lost 4 bases and J lost 2, with 12 bases in between. There are 15 residues in the CDR3. CDR1 and CDR2 (germline): MNHEY, SMNVEV (reference sequence).

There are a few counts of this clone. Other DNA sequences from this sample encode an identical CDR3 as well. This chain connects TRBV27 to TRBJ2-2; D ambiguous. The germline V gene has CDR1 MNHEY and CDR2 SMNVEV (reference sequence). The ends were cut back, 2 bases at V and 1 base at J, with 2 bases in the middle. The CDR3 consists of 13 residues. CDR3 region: CASSLRNTGELFF. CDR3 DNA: TGTGCCAGCAGTTTACGGAACACCGGGGAGCTGTTTTTT.

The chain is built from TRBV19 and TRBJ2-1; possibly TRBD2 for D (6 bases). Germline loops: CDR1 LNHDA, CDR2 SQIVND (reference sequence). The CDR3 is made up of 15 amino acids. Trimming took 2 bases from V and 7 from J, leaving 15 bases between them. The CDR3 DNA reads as TGTGCCAGTAGTATATCCTACGGACGGGAGAATGAGCAGTTCTTC. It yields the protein CASSISYGRENEQFF.

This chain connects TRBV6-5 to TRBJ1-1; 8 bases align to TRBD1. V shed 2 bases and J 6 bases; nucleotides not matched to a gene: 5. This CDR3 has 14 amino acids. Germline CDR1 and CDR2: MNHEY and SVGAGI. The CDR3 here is CASSYLPGGSEAFF. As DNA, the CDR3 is TGTGCCAGCAGTTACCTCCCAGGGGGCTCTGAAGCTTTCTTT.

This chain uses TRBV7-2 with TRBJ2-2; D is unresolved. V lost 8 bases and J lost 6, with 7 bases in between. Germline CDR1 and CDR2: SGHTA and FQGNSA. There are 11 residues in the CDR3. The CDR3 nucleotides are TGTGCCAGCCCCCGAGCCGGGGAGCTGTTTTTT. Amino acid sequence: CASPRAGELFF.